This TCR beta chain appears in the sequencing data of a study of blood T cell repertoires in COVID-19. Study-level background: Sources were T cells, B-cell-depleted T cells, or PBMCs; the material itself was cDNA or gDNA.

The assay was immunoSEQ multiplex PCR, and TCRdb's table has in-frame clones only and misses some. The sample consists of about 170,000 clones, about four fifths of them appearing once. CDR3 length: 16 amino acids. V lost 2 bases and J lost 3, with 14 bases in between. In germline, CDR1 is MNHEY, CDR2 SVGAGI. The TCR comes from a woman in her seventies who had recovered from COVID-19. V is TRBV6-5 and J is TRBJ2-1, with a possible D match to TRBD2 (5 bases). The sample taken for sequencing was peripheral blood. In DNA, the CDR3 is TGTGCCAGCAGTTACCGTCTTGGCGGGCTCTACAATGAGCAGTTCTTC. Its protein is CASSYRLGGLYNEQFF.